Described below is a single T cell receptor beta chain sequence and its context. Antigen unknown. Trimming at V came to 7 bases and at J to 4 bases, leaving 6 bases not matched to a gene. The CDR3 totals 14 residues. Germline loops: CDR1 SEHNR, CDR2 FQNEAQ (reference sequence). These data belong to a study of OX40 agonist ivuxolimab in advanced cancers. Study-level points and caveats: CD8+ T cells averaged more expanded clones than CD4+. Doses of 0.1 to 3.0 mg/kg were accompanied by clonal expansion of CD4+ and CD8+ blood T cells by week 6. Partial responders treated at 0.1-3.0 mg/kg exhibited clonal expansion among the lowest measured.

Generated by immunoSEQ multiplex PCR, the TCRdb table keeps only in-frame clones and is missing some. Of 91,000 or so clones listed, 85% to 90% are singletons. The chain carries TRBV7-9 and TRBJ2-1, with TRBD2 matching over 8 bases. The sample here was CD4+ or CD8+ T cells sorted from blood, taken in a trial of the OX40 agonist ivuxolimab. The sequence derives from an adult with an advanced solid tumor such as melanoma, head and neck, liver or kidney cancer. CDR3 residues: CASNGGRLYNEQFF. The CDR3 DNA reads TGTGCCAGCAACGGCGGGAGGTTATACAATGAGCAGTTCTTC. The whole variable domain, remainder taken from reference TRBV7-9 and TRBJ2-1, is DTGVSQNPRHKITKRGQNVTFRCDPISEHNRLYWYRQTLGQGPEFLTYFQNEAQLEKSRLLSDRFSAERPKGSFSTLEIQRTEQGDSAMYLCASNGGRLYNEQFFGPGTRLTVL.